This T cell receptor beta chain was obtained from a study of cytomegalovirus exposure and HLA in healthy donors. Points from the study as a whole: Diagnosis of cytomegalovirus status made by the classifier reportedly showed high specificity and sensitivity. Listed as cytomegalovirus-associated were 150 to 200 TCR beta chains.

Points on this clone: What it binds is not known.

V lost 4 bases to trimming and J lost 2 bases, with 18 bases between them. Germline values: CDR1 MGHRA, CDR2 YSYEKL. This CDR3 region has 16 residues. The assay was immunoSEQ multiplex PCR, and TCRdb's table has in-frame clones only and misses some. The sample has some 170,000 clones, about 86% seen once; the top ten hold approximately 1.5%. The sequenced material came from PBMCs. This clonotype originated in a woman aged 30 to 39 in good health and CMV-seronegative. The rearrangement uses TRBV4-1 and TRBJ2-7; perhaps TRBD2 as D (7 bases). The CDR3 is CASSPRAGKGAYEQYF. CDR3 sequence (DNA): TGCGCCAGCAGCCCCAGAGCGGGAAAGGGGGCCTACGAGCAGTACTTC.